This TCR beta chain stems from a study of shared clonotypes between healthy human individuals. With regard to this clone: The antigen remains undetermined.

The germline V gene encodes CDR1 SNHLY and CDR2 FYNNEI. V lost 3 bases to trimming and J lost 4 bases, with 19 bases between them. This CDR3 comprises 17 residues. Positively selected for CCR7, the CD45RO-negative cells used as naive CD8 cells excluded terminally differentiated effector memory CD45RA+ cells. Whole-study results and caveats: Blood was the only sampled material, and tissue repertoires likely differ.

TCRdb keeps only in-frame clones here, not all; method: immunoSEQ multiplex PCR. The sample records approximately 600,000 clones, approximately 95% being singletons. The TCR comes from a woman in her 30s in good health. The V and J genes are TRBV2 and TRBJ1-5; tentative D call: TRBD1 (5 bases). Sample: naive CD8+ T cells sorted from blood. This CDR3 reads CASSDWDPGVSNQPQHF. The CDR3, as DNA: TGTGCCAGCAGTGACTGGGACCCTGGGGTTTCGAATCAGCCCCAGCATTTT.